Included here is one T cell receptor (beta chain) sequence, with context. The sample is drawn from a study of T cell changes during pregnancy in multiple sclerosis. Measured with immunoSEQ multiplex PCR; TCRdb has only the in-frame clones, and not every one. The data contain about 34,000 clones, roughly 89% of them singletons. The sequences come from CD8+ T cells from peripheral blood mononuclear cells, collected in the third trimester of pregnancy. This sequence was found in a female donor with multiple sclerosis, enrolled in a pregnancy study.

The DNA for the CDR3 is TGTGCCAGCAGTCCCTCCGGGGAAGGCTACACCTTC. It encodes CASSPSGEGYTF. The chain links TRBV6-6 to TRBJ1-2; D gene unclear. V lost 5 bases and J 8 bases, leaving 12 bases between the germline ends. This CDR3 comprises 12 residues. Germline V gene data show CDR1 as MNHNY and CDR2 as SVGAGI (reference sequence).